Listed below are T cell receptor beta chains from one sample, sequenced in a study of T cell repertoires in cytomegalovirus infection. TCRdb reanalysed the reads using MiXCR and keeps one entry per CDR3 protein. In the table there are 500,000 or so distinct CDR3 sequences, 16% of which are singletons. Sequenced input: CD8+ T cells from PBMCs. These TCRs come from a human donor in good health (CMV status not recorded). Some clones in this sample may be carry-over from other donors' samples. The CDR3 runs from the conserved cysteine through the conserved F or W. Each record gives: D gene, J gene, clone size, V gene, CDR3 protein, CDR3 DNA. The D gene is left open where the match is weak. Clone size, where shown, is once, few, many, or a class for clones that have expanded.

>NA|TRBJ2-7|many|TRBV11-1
CASSFSDGYEQYF
TGTGCCAGCTCCTTTTCCGACGGATACGAGCAGTACTTC
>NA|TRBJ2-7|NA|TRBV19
CASSPIVSYEQYF
TGTGCCAGTAGCCCTATCGTCTCCTACGAGCAGTACTTC
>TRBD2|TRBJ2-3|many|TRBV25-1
CASSEPGTSRGTDTQYF
TGTGCCAGCAGTGAACCAGGGACTAGCAGAGGCACAGATACGCAGTATTTT
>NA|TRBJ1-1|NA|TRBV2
CASSDGRLMNTEAFF
TGTGCCAGCAGTGATGGAAGGCTCATGAACACTGAAGCTTTCTTT
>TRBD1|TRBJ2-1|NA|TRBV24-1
CATSDLPGDRGQNEQFF
TGTGCCACCAGTGATTTGCCGGGGGACAGGGGGCAAAATGAGCAGTTCTTC
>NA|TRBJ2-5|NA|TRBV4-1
CASSQDPLETQYF
TGCGCCAGCAGCCAAGATCCCTTGGAGACCCAGTACTTC
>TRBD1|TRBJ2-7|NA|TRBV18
CASSPRGPSEQYF
TGTGCCAGCTCACCAAGGGGGCCCAGCGAGCAGTACTTC
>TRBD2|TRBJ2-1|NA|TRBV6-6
CASSYSASGRGVDEQFF
TGTGCCAGCAGTTACTCGGCTAGCGGGAGGGGGGTCGATGAGCAGTTCTTC
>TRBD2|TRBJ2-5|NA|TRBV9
CASSVVGEGLETQYF
TGTGCCAGCAGCGTAGTAGGGGAGGGCTTGGAGACCCAGTACTTC
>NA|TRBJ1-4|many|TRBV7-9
CASSLAGGTTNEKLFF
TGTGCCAGCAGCCTCGCCGGGGGGACGACTAATGAAAAACTGTTTTTT
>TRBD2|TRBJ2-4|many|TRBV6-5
CASSYVAGIAKNIQYF
TGTGCCAGCAGTTACGTAGCGGGTATAGCCAAAAACATTCAGTACTTC
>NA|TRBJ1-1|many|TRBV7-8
CASSRSSGYTEAFF
TGTGCCAGCAGCCGCTCTTCAGGGTACACTGAAGCTTTCTTT
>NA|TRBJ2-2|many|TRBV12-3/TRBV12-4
CASSAPGELFF
TGTGCCAGCAGTGCCCCCGGGGAGCTGTTTTTT
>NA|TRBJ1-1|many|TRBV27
CASRATVMNTEAFF
TGTGCCAGCAGGGCGACAGTTATGAACACTGAAGCTTTCTTT
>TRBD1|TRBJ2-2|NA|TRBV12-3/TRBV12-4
CASSGKGARTGELFF
TGTGCCAGCAGTGGGAAGGGGGCGCGAACCGGGGAGCTGTTTTTT
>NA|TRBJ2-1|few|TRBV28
CASSLFAVEVVAANNEQFF
TGTGCCAGCAGTTTATTTGCGGTGGAGGTGGTAGCCGCGAACAATGAGCAGTTCTTC
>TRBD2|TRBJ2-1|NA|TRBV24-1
CATSDLTSGSVPGIHEQFF
TGTGCCACCAGTGATTTAACTAGCGGGAGTGTCCCCGGGATCCATGAGCAGTTCTTC
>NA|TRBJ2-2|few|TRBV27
CASTPAGTGELFF
TGTGCCAGCACCCCCGCGGGGACCGGGGAGCTGTTTTTT
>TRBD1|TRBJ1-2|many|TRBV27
CASSVTGWYGYTF
TGTGCCAGCAGTGTGACAGGGTGGTATGGCTACACCTTC
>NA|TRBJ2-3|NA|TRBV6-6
CASSYSGWSTDTQYF
TGTGCCAGCAGTTACTCGGGCTGGTCCACAGATACGCAGTATTTT
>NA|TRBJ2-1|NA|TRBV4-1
CASSQVRNKDNEQFF
TGCGCCAGCAGCCAAGTCCGGAACAAAGACAATGAGCAGTTCTTC
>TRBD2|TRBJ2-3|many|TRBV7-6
CASSLRTSGGDTDTQYF
TGTGCCAGCAGCTTAAGGACTAGCGGGGGGGACACAGATACGCAGTATTTT
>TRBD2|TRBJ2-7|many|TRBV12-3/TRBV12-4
CASSLQGLAGFYEQYF
TGTGCCAGCAGTTTACAAGGACTAGCGGGTTTCTACGAGCAGTACTTC
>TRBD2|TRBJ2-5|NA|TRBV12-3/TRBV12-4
CASSFGGGKTQYF
TGTGCCAGCAGTTTCGGGGGGGGTAAGACCCAGTACTTC
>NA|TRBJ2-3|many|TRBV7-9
CASSSPGADTQYF
TGTGCCAGCAGCTCACCGGGGGCAGATACGCAGTATTTT
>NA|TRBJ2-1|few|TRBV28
CASTPDSNSYNEQFF
TGTGCCAGCACCCCGGACAGTAACTCCTACAATGAGCAGTTCTTC
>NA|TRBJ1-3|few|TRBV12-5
CASGIGRNTIYF
TGTGCTAGTGGAATCGGGAGAAACACCATATATTTT
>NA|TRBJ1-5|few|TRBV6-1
CASSEEKGRGPQHF
TGTGCCAGCAGTGAAGAAAAGGGGCGAGGACCCCAGCATTTT
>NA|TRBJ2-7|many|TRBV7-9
CASSSLEQGPFEQYF
TGTGCCAGCAGCTCCCTGGAACAGGGACCATTCGAGCAGTACTTC
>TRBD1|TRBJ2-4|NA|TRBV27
CASRDRGSKNIQYF
TGTGCCAGCAGGGACAGGGGGAGCAAAAACATTCAGTACTTC
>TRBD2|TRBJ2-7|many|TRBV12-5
CASALAGSGNEQYF
TGTGCTAGTGCCCTAGCGGGCTCAGGCAACGAGCAGTACTTC
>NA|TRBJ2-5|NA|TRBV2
CASYLWPGTAETQYF
TGTGCCAGCTACCTTTGGCCGGGGACTGCAGAGACCCAGTACTTC
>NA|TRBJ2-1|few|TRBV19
CASSIAQNEQFF
TGTGCCAGTAGTATAGCCCAAAATGAGCAGTTCTTC
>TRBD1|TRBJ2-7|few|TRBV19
CASSNTPGRGTGVYEQYF
TGTGCCAGTAGTAACACACCAGGGCGCGGGACAGGGGTCTACGAGCAGTACTTC
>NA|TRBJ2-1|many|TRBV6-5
CASSYAGEGGEQFF
TGTGCCAGCAGTTATGCAGGGGAGGGTGGTGAGCAGTTCTTC
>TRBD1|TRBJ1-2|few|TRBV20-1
CSARDVTGDGYGYTF
TGCAGTGCTAGAGACGTCACAGGGGACGGCTATGGCTACACCTTC
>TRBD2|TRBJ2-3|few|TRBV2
CASPNLGLAGSSDTQYF
TGTGCCAGCCCTAATCTCGGACTAGCGGGGTCTTCAGATACGCAGTATTTT
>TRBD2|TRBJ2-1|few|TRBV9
CASSVGAAGGDEQFF
TGTGCCAGCAGCGTAGGGGCAGCGGGAGGGGATGAGCAGTTCTTC
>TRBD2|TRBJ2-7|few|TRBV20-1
CSAATLAVAFDEQYF
TGCAGTGCTGCGACCCTAGCGGTGGCTTTTGACGAGCAGTACTTC
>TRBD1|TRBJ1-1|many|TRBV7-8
CASSIPGTGDPEAFF
TGTGCCAGCAGCATCCCCGGGACAGGAGATCCTGAAGCTTTCTTT
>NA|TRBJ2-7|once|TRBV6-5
CASSSQSSYEQYF
TGTGCCAGCAGTTCTCAAAGCTCCTACGAGCAGTACTTC
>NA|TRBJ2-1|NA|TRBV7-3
CASSSGGRTYNKQFF
TGTGCCAGCAGCTCCGGGGGGCGGACCTACAATAAGCAGTTCTTC
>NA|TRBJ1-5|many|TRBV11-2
CASSLGAGDQPQHF
TGTGCCAGCAGCTTAGGGGCAGGGGATCAGCCCCAGCATTTT